The next 27 T cell receptor beta chains were all read from a single sample in a study of identical twins. From the 5' RACE reads, TCRdb called clonotypes with MiXCR, one entry per CDR3 protein. The table has some 440,000 distinct CDR3 sequences, 24% seen once. These data also featured in a second study, about T cells expressing NK-cell markers.

Sequencing input: CD4+ T cells sorted from blood. Every receptor here comes from a woman in her late teens or twenties in good health.

The V call is TRBV5-1, the J call TRBJ2-1, with 9 bases lining up with TRBD1. Germline CDR1 and CDR2: SGHRS and YFSETQ. Unmatched junction bases numbered 12, after V lost 4 bases and J lost 7 bases. The CDR3 extends over 16 amino acids. The CDR3: CASSAEPGQGVNEQFF. The CDR3 nucleotides are TGCGCCAGCAGCGCCGAACCGGGACAGGGAGTAAATGAGCAGTTCTTC. The full variable domain, completed using reference TRBV5-1 and TRBJ2-1, is KAGVTQTPRYLIKTRGQQVTLSCSPISGHRSVSWYQQTPGQGLQFLFEYFSETQRNKGNFPGRFSGRQFSNSRSEMNVSTLELGDSALYLCASSAEPGQGVNEQFFGPGTRLTVL.

The rearrangement joins TRBV11-2 to TRBJ2-1; no clear D. Germline V gene lookup returns CDR1 SGHAT and CDR2 FQNNGV. Between the trimmed V and J ends, which lost 1 base and 6 bases, there was a span of 13 bases. The length of the CDR3 is 15 residues. CDR3 amino acids: CASSLGTARINEQFF. The CDR3 coding sequence is TGTGCCAGCAGCTTAGGAACCGCGAGAATCAATGAGCAGTTCTTC.

This clonotype was counted only a few times. The chain joins TRBV20-1 to TRBJ1-4; the match to TRBD1 covers 12 bases. V lost 0 bases, J lost 10 bases, and 6 bases stayed unmatched. The CDR3 loop spans 15 amino acids. Germline CDR1 reads DFQATT; CDR2 reads SNEGSKA (reference sequence). In DNA form, the CDR3 reads TGCAGTGCTAGAGACACCGGGACAGGGGGCCCAAAACTGTTTTTT. It yields the protein CSARDTGTGGPKLFF.

The chain links TRBV18 to TRBJ1-5, with unresolved D. Germline CDR1 KGHSH, CDR2 LQKENI. CDR3 length equals 16 residues. V was trimmed by 3 bases and J by 4 bases, leaving 16 bases between them. CDR3 sequence reads: CASSPPRAEGNQPQHF. CDR3 sequence (DNA): TGTGCCAGCTCACCTCCTAGGGCCGAGGGAAATCAGCCCCAGCATTTT.

V is TRBV3-1 and J is TRBJ2-3; D may match TRBD1 or TRBD2 (5 bases each). The CDR3 consists of 16 residues. Germline V CDR1 and CDR2: LGHDT, YNNKEL (reference sequence). V lost 1 base and J 6 bases, leaving 17 bases between the germline ends. CDR3 residues: CASSQGAGTSVDTQYF. The CDR3, as DNA: TGTGCCAGCAGCCAAGGGGCAGGGACCTCGGTGGATACGCAGTATTTT.

This clonotype came up a few times. The chain joins TRBV6-2 or TRBV6-3 to TRBJ2-2; perhaps TRBD2 as D (6 bases). The CDR3 totals 18 residues. Germline CDR1 reads MNHEY; CDR2 reads SVGEGT. Trimming left V 11 bases short and J 4 bases short, with 29 bases between. The CDR3 DNA reads as TGTGCCGCACTTGGGGCAGGAGGGCCATCTTGGGGCACCGGGGAGCTGTTTTTT. This codes for CAALGAGGPSWGTGELFF.

The chain recombines TRBV20-1 with TRBJ2-7, with 8 positions matching TRBD2. Germline trimming cut 0 bases from V and 2 bases from J; bases unmatched to any gene: 3. The CDR3 consists of 14 residues. Germline-derived CDR1 and CDR2 are DFQATT and SNEGSKA (reference sequence). DNA of the CDR3: TGCAGTGCTAGAGATCCCGGGGGGGCCTACGAGCAGTACTTC. Encoded protein: CSARDPGGAYEQYF.

CDR3 residues: CASSFAGGPPTDTQYF. The CDR3, as DNA: TGCGCCAGCAGTTTTGCGGGAGGCCCCCCCACAGATACGCAGTATTTT. The chain is built from TRBV5-1 and TRBJ2-3, with 8 positions matching TRBD2. The CDR3 has 16 amino acids. The germline V gene encodes CDR1 SGHRS and CDR2 YFSETQ. J lost 2 bases, V lost 5 bases, and 10 bases had no gene match.

This rearrangement joins TRBV29-1 to TRBJ1-2; 7 nucleotides agree with TRBD1. V shed 7 bases and J 5 bases; nucleotides not matched to a gene: 10. CDR3 length: 13 amino acids. CDR1 is SQVTM, CDR2 ANQGSEA, per germline. CDR3 loop: CSAYDRDRYGYTF. In DNA form, the CDR3 reads TGCAGCGCCTATGACAGGGACCGATATGGCTACACCTTC.

The chain uses TRBV7-2 and TRBJ2-1, with 10 bases lining up with TRBD1. The CDR3 has 17 residues. Germline V CDR1 and CDR2: SGHTA, FQGNSA. The junction had 12 bases not matched to a gene; V was cut back by 5 bases and J by 5 bases. This CDR3 is CASSRPLRDRGNNEQFF. The CDR3 DNA follows: TGTGCCAGCAGCAGACCTTTACGGGACAGGGGAAACAATGAGCAGTTCTTC.

The rearrangement links TRBV6-1 to TRBJ2-1, with 9 bases fitting TRBD2. The germline CDR1 and CDR2 sequences are MNHNS and SASEGT. The CDR3 has 16 residues. V gave up 6 bases and J gave up 0 bases; unmatched junction bases: 6. DNA for the CDR3: TGTGCCAGCAGGAGAAGAGCGGGGGGCTCCTACAATGAGCAGTTCTTC. It yields the protein CASRRRAGGSYNEQFF.

This clonotype was found a few times. V and J are TRBV5-1 and TRBJ2-6; D tentatively reads TRBD1 or TRBD2 (6 bases each). The germline V and J ends were trimmed by 0 bases and 0 bases, with 13 bases remaining between them. The germline V gene has CDR1 SGHRS and CDR2 YFSETQ. The CDR3 totals 18 residues. This CDR3 reads CASSLVAGDSSGANVLTF. CDR3 nucleotide sequence: TGCGCCAGCAGCTTGGTGGCAGGGGACTCCTCTGGGGCCAACGTCCTGACTTTC. Together with reference TRBV5-1 and TRBJ2-6, the CDR3 gives the full variable domain: KAGVTQTPRYLIKTRGQQVTLSCSPISGHRSVSWYQQTPGQGLQFLFEYFSETQRNKGNFPGRFSGRQFSNSRSEMNVSTLELGDSALYLCASSLVAGDSSGANVLTFGAGSRLTVL.

The genes are TRBV5-1 and TRBJ1-1; no firm D call. This CDR3 contains 14 residues. Germline loops: CDR1 SGHRS, CDR2 YFSETQ. V shed 4 bases and J shed 1 base, with 11 bases lying between them. CDR3 residues: CASSPFATNTEAFF. The CDR3 DNA follows: TGCGCCAGCAGCCCCTTTGCCACGAACACTGAAGCTTTCTTT.

This clonotype was counted between two and nine times. This chain links TRBV20-1 with TRBJ2-2; D remains unclear. Per the germline V gene, CDR1 is DFQATT and CDR2 is SNEGSKA (reference sequence). The CDR3 sequence is 15 residues long. The V end was cut by 1 base, the J end by 2 bases, with 11 bases between. The chain's CDR3 is CSARGSRRNTGELFF. DNA for the CDR3: TGCAGTGCTAGAGGTTCCAGGCGTAACACCGGGGAGCTGTTTTTT.

The chain couples TRBV3-1 to TRBJ2-3, with 7 bases that match TRBD2. V was clipped by 6 bases and J by 11 bases; unmatched bases: 8. The CDR3 is made up of 12 amino acids. The germline V gene encodes CDR1 LGHDT and CDR2 YNNKEL (reference sequence). CDR3 amino acids: CASRVYSGQQYF. Here the CDR3 DNA reads TGTGCCAGCAGAGTGTATAGCGGGCAGCAGTATTTT.

The rearrangement uses TRBV12-3 or TRBV12-4 and TRBJ2-7; TRBD1 might be the D (6 bases). Trimming took off 6 bases at V and 9 bases at J, with 18 bases between the two ends. CDR3 size: 13 residues. The CDR3 nucleotides read TGTGCCAGCAGCCTCGGACAGTTCAGAGGGCAGTACTTC. Translating it yields CASSLGQFRGQYF.

V usage is TRBV7-8 and J usage is TRBJ1-1, with no clear D. V shed 4 bases and J shed 3 bases, with 9 bases lying between them. There are 13 residues in the CDR3. CDR1 and CDR2 from the germline V gene are SGHVS and FQNEAQ. The CDR3 nucleotides read TGTGCCAGCAGCTCTCGGTCCGACACTGAAGCTTTCTTT. It translates to CASSSRSDTEAFF.

The chain carries TRBV25-1 and TRBJ2-7; a weak D match, TRBD1 (5 bases). Trimming removed 8 bases at V and 2 bases at J, with 16 bases between. The CDR3 contains 14 residues. The germline gives CDR1 MGHDK, CDR2 SYGVNS. The CDR3 DNA follows: TGTGCCAGCCCTAACCAGACAGAAACCTACGAGCAGTACTTC. It encodes CASPNQTETYEQYF.

The gene calls are TRBV20-1 and TRBJ2-5; no clear D. Germline V gene lookup returns CDR1 DFQATT and CDR2 SNEGSKA (reference sequence). The ends were cut back, 0 bases at V and 5 bases at J, with 19 bases in the middle. The length of the CDR3 is 16 residues. The CDR3 loop is CSARDPLGSLGETQYF. CDR3 nucleotide sequence: TGCAGTGCTAGAGATCCCCTGGGCAGCCTAGGGGAGACCCAGTACTTC.

The chain links TRBV12-3 or TRBV12-4 to TRBJ2-5; 12 bases are a match to TRBD2. The CDR3 spans 16 residues. The junction had 7 bases not matched to a gene; V was cut back by 7 bases and J by 1 base. The CDR3 reads CASTWVLAGGQETQYF. The CDR3 DNA reads as TGTGCCAGCACCTGGGTACTAGCGGGGGGCCAAGAGACCCAGTACTTC.

In its sample, this clonotype was seen many times. The V gene is TRBV12-3 or TRBV12-4, the J gene TRBJ2-3; D is undetermined. There are 12 residues in the CDR3. V was trimmed by 10 bases and J by 3 bases, leaving 11 bases between them. CDR3 sequence reads: CATSVRTDTQYF. As DNA, the CDR3 is TGTGCCACTTCGGTTAGAACAGATACGCAGTATTTT.

This rearrangement joins TRBV3-1 to TRBJ2-1; 9 nucleotides align to TRBD2. The V and J ends lost 4 bases and 8 bases, in that order; junction bases with no gene match: 15. Germline V gene sequence: CDR1 LGHDT, CDR2 YNNKEL (reference sequence). The CDR3 is 17 residues long. CDR3 DNA sequence: TGTGCCAGCAGCCCCACCCTGGGTAGCGGGAGAATCCATGAGCAGTTCTTC. This sequence encodes CASSPTLGSGRIHEQFF.

The V call is TRBV14, the J call TRBJ2-7; D unclear. In germline, CDR1 is SGHDN, CDR2 FVKESK. Trimming pared 4 bases from V and 9 bases from J, leaving 16 bases between. There are 13 residues in the CDR3. CDR3: CASSPSMVVGQYF. CDR3 nucleotide sequence: TGTGCCAGCAGCCCGTCAATGGTTGTCGGGCAGTACTTC.

The J gene is TRBJ1-4, the V gene TRBV20-1; D is ambiguous. CDR1 is DFQATT, CDR2 SNEGSKA, per germline (reference sequence). V lost 3 bases to trimming and J lost 3 bases, with 8 bases between them. The CDR3 contains 13 residues. The CDR3 protein is CSARGAANEKLFF. CDR3 sequence (DNA): TGCAGTGCTAGGGGTGCGGCTAATGAAAAACTGTTTTTT.

This chain connects TRBV20-1 to TRBJ2-7; tentative D call: TRBD2 (6 bases). Germline loops: CDR1 DFQATT, CDR2 SNEGSKA (reference sequence). This CDR3 region has 15 residues. V was shortened by 1 base and J by 5 bases, with 18 bases between the two germline ends. This chain's CDR3 is CSARGPHGTGNEQYF. The CDR3 region has the DNA TGCAGTGCTAGAGGCCCCCACGGGACTGGCAACGAGCAGTACTTC.

This clonotype was counted only a few times. The rearrangement uses TRBV12-3 or TRBV12-4 and TRBJ1-3; tentatively, D is TRBD1 (5 bases). The CDR3 length is 16 residues. Trimming removed 5 bases from V and 0 bases from J, with 14 bases in between. For the CDR3, the DNA is TGTGCCAGCAGTCGGGGACCGCCAAGCTCTGGAAACACCATATATTTT. It specifies CASSRGPPSSGNTIYF.

V usage is TRBV20-1 and J usage is TRBJ1-4, with 8 bases that match TRBD1. The CDR3 spans 13 residues. The germline CDR1 and CDR2 sequences are DFQATT and SNEGSKA (reference sequence). J lost 8 bases, V lost 2 bases, and 4 bases had no gene match. CDR3 sequence: CSARFGQGEKLFF. CDR3 sequence (DNA): TGCAGTGCTAGATTTGGACAGGGAGAAAAACTGTTTTTT.